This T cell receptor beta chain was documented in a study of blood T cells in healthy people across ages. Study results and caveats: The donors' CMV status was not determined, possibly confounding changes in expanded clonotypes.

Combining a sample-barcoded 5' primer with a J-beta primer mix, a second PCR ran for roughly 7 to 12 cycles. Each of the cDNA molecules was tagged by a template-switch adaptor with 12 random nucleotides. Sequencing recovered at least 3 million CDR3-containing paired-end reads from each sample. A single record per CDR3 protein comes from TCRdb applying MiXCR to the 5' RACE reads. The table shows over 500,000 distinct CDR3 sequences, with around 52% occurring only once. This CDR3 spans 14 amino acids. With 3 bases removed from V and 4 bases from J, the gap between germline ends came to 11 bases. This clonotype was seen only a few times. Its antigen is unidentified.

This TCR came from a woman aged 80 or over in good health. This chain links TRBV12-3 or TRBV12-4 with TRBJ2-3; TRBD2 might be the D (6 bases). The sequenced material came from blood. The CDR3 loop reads CASSFSGVADTQYF. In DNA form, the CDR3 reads TGTGCCAGCAGTTTTAGCGGTGTGGCAGATACGCAGTATTTT.